This T cell receptor beta chain was sequenced during a study of T-cell memory formation after mild COVID-19. TCRdb re-derived calls from the 5' RACE reads in MiXCR, one entry per CDR3 protein. In the table there are about 60,000 distinct CDR3 sequences, 12% of which are singletons. For this clonotype: As yet, its antigen is unknown.

Deletions cut 3 bases from V and 4 bases from J, with 6 bases between. The CDR3 extends over 12 amino acids. Per germline, CDR1 SGHAT and CDR2 FQNNGV. Study-wide points: Certain responding clones were present in pre-infection memory, suggesting participation of cross-reactive memory. Later expanders leaned toward CD4+, whereas clones contracting from day 15 to 85 were balanced CD4/CD8.

V is TRBV11-2 and J is TRBJ2-5; D unclear. The sequence came from a man aged 18 to 29 who had mild COVID-19 (a few samples of this study predate the infection). Cell type and time point are not known. Input material: PBMCs or a T cell subset sorted from them (not recorded which). The CDR3 loop reads CASSFWGETQYF. The CDR3 DNA sequence: TGTGCCAGCAGCTTTTGGGGAGAGACCCAGTACTTC.